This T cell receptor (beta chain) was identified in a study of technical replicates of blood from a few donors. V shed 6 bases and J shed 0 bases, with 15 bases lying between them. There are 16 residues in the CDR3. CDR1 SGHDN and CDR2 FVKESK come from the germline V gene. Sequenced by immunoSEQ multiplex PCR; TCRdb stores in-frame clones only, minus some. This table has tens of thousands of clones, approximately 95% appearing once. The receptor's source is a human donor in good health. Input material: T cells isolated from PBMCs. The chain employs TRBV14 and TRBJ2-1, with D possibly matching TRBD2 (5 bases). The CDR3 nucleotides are TGTGCCAGCAGGCCAAGGACTGGAAGCTCCTACAATGAGCAGTTCTTC. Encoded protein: CASRPRTGSSYNEQFF.